Listed below are T cell receptor beta chains from one sample, sequenced in a study of beta chain features in type 1 diabetes. The assay was immunoSEQ multiplex PCR, and TCRdb's table has in-frame clones only and misses some. The table shows 250,000 or so clones, with around 68% occurring only once. Specimen: naive CD4+ T cells from blood. The receptors originated from a man between 25 and 39 years old in good health. Both conserved end residues are part of each CDR3. A D gene is named only where the DNA matches it firmly. Clone size is shown for a subset of rows, as once, few, many or a class of expanded clone.

V gene: TRBV29-1; D gene: .; clone size: once; J gene: TRBJ2-1; CDR3 DNA: TGCAGCGTTGGTACTAGCTTTAGTACGGTCTTC; CDR3 protein: CSVGTSFSTVF
V gene: TRBV2; D gene: TRBD1; clone size: .; J gene: TRBJ2-7; CDR3 DNA: TGTGCCGGACAGGGGTACTACGAGCAGTACTTC; CDR3 protein: CAGQGYYEQYF
V gene: TRBV14; D gene: .; clone size: .; J gene: TRBJ2-1; CDR3 DNA: TGTGCCAGCAGCCAAGTTCGGGGCGTTTACAATGAGCAGTTCTTC; CDR3 protein: CASSQVRGVYNEQFF
V gene: TRBV5-4; D gene: TRBD1; clone size: .; J gene: TRBJ2-3; CDR3 DNA: TGTGCCAGCCCCTCGGGGACAGGGGATACAGATACGCAGTATTTT; CDR3 protein: CASPSGTGDTDTQYF
V gene: TRBV5-4; D gene: .; clone size: once; J gene: TRBJ2-3; CDR3 DNA: TGTGCCAGCAGCTGGGTGGTCGGCGATACGCAGTATTTT; CDR3 protein: CASSWVVGDTQYF
V gene: TRBV9; D gene: .; clone size: .; J gene: TRBJ2-1; CDR3 DNA: TGTGCCAGCAGCCCCCAATCGAGCTCCTACAATGAGCAGTTCTTC; CDR3 protein: CASSPQSSSYNEQFF
V gene: TRBV29-1; D gene: .; clone size: .; J gene: TRBJ2-2; CDR3 DNA: TGCAGCGCCCTACGGGGGGCAAACACCGGGGAGCTGTTTTTT; CDR3 protein: CSALRGANTGELFF
V gene: TRBV25-1; D gene: .; clone size: few; J gene: TRBJ2-3; CDR3 DNA: TGTGCCAGCAGTGAACCGGGAGCAGATACGCAGTATTTT; CDR3 protein: CASSEPGADTQYF
V gene: TRBV28; D gene: TRBD2; clone size: .; J gene: TRBJ2-4; CDR3 DNA: TGTGCCAGCAGTCCGGCCGGGACTAGTGGCATTCAGTACTTC; CDR3 protein: CASSPAGTSGIQYF
V gene: TRBV7-2; D gene: .; clone size: .; J gene: TRBJ2-3; CDR3 DNA: TGTGCCAGCAGCTTAGTGGTCACCACAGGGTGGGGCACAGATACGCAGTATTTT; CDR3 protein: CASSLVVTTGWGTDTQYF
V gene: TRBV30; D gene: .; clone size: few; J gene: TRBJ2-5; CDR3 DNA: TGTGCCTGGAGTGTAAACAGGGCACGACAGACCCAGTACTTC; CDR3 protein: CAWSVNRARQTQYF
V gene: TRBV29-1; D gene: .; clone size: .; J gene: TRBJ2-6; CDR3 DNA: TGCAGCGTTGAAGGACAGGTCTTTGGGGCCAACGTCCTGACTTTC; CDR3 protein: CSVEGQVFGANVLTF
V gene: TRBV11-2; D gene: .; clone size: .; J gene: TRBJ2-1; CDR3 DNA: TGTGCCAGCAGCTTACTAGGCAGCACCTACAATGAGCAGTTCTTC; CDR3 protein: CASSLLGSTYNEQFF
V gene: TRBV9; D gene: TRBD1; clone size: .; J gene: TRBJ2-3; CDR3 DNA: TGTGCCAGCAGCGAGGGGACAGGGTTTGTAACAGATACGCAGTATTTT; CDR3 protein: CASSEGTGFVTDTQYF
V gene: TRBV27; D gene: TRBD2; clone size: .; J gene: TRBJ2-7; CDR3 DNA: TGTGCCAGCAGCCGAAAAGGGACTAGCGGGTCCAGCTCCTACGAGCAGTACTTC; CDR3 protein: CASSRKGTSGSSSYEQYF
V gene: TRBV30; D gene: .; clone size: .; J gene: TRBJ1-1; CDR3 DNA: TGTGCCTGGAGTGTAACGACGGAAACTGAAGCTTTCTTT; CDR3 protein: CAWSVTTETEAFF
V gene: TRBV7-2; D gene: .; clone size: .; J gene: TRBJ2-1; CDR3 DNA: TGTGCCAGCAGCGCGAGTAGCGGCAGCACCTACAATGAGCAGTTCTTC; CDR3 protein: CASSASSGSTYNEQFF
V gene: TRBV19; D gene: .; clone size: .; J gene: TRBJ2-1; CDR3 DNA: TGTGCCAGTAGTATTGGGACCCCCTACAATGAGCAGTTCTTC; CDR3 protein: CASSIGTPYNEQFF
V gene: TRBV7-9; D gene: TRBD2; clone size: .; J gene: TRBJ2-1; CDR3 DNA: TGTGCCAGCAGCCCGACTAGCGGGGACAGCAATGAGCAGTTCTTC; CDR3 protein: CASSPTSGDSNEQFF
V gene: TRBV28; D gene: .; clone size: .; J gene: TRBJ2-1; CDR3 DNA: TGTGCCAGCATTGGAGTAGGCAATGAGCAGTTCTTC; CDR3 protein: CASIGVGNEQFF
V gene: TRBV2; D gene: .; clone size: .; J gene: TRBJ2-7; CDR3 DNA: TGTGCCAGCAGTGTTGTCGAGACCTACGAGCAGTACTTC; CDR3 protein: CASSVVETYEQYF
V gene: TRBV28; D gene: TRBD1; clone size: .; J gene: TRBJ2-7; CDR3 DNA: TGTGCCAGCAGTTCGGGACAGAGCCTCATACAGTACTTC; CDR3 protein: CASSSGQSLIQYF
V gene: TRBV30; D gene: .; clone size: .; J gene: TRBJ2-5; CDR3 DNA: TGTGCCGGGACGGATCAAGAGACCCAGTACTTC; CDR3 protein: CAGTDQETQYF
V gene: TRBV10-3; D gene: .; clone size: few; J gene: TRBJ2-1; CDR3 DNA: TGTGCCATCAGTGAGAGGACTGGTTTCTCCTACAATGAGCAGTTCTTC; CDR3 protein: CAISERTGFSYNEQFF
V gene: TRBV30; D gene: TRBD2; clone size: .; J gene: TRBJ2-4; CDR3 DNA: TGTGCCTGGAGTGTACGCAGGGAGGGCATTCAGTACTTC; CDR3 protein: CAWSVRREGIQYF
V gene: TRBV27; D gene: TRBD1; clone size: .; J gene: TRBJ2-7; CDR3 DNA: TGTGCCAGCAGTTCCTCGGGACAGTTCTACTACGAGCAGTACTTC; CDR3 protein: CASSSSGQFYYEQYF
V gene: TRBV18; D gene: .; clone size: .; J gene: TRBJ2-5; CDR3 DNA: TGTGCCAGCTCAGTGGACCAGGGTACCCAGTACTTC; CDR3 protein: CASSVDQGTQYF
V gene: TRBV7-2; D gene: TRBD1; clone size: .; J gene: TRBJ2-5; CDR3 DNA: TGTGCCAGCAGCACCGGGACAGTTCAAGAGACCCAGTACTTC; CDR3 protein: CASSTGTVQETQYF
V gene: TRBV20-1; D gene: .; clone size: .; J gene: TRBJ2-3; CDR3 DNA: TGCACACCATGGGGCACAGATACGCAGTATTTT; CDR3 protein: CTPWGTDTQYF
V gene: TRBV25-1; D gene: .; clone size: .; J gene: TRBJ2-7; CDR3 DNA: TGTGCCAGCAGTGTCAGAAAAGGGGAATTAGAGTACTACGAGCAGTACTTC; CDR3 protein: CASSVRKGELEYYEQYF
V gene: TRBV2; D gene: .; clone size: .; J gene: TRBJ1-6; CDR3 DNA: TGTGCCAGCAGTGTCGCCAGTCTTAATAATTCACCCCTCCACTTT; CDR3 protein: CASSVASLNNSPLHF
V gene: TRBV7-8; D gene: .; clone size: .; J gene: TRBJ2-1; CDR3 DNA: TGTGCCAGCAGCGCGTCTCGTCTTAGCTCCTACAATGAGCAGTTCTTC; CDR3 protein: CASSASRLSSYNEQFF
V gene: TRBV27; D gene: TRBD1; clone size: .; J gene: TRBJ1-5; CDR3 DNA: TGTGCCAGCAGCGGGACAGGGGGACGGAGTCAGCCCCAGCATTTT; CDR3 protein: CASSGTGGRSQPQHF
V gene: TRBV30; D gene: .; clone size: .; J gene: TRBJ1-2; CDR3 DNA: TGTGCCTGGAGTGTAAGCCGCAGGGGTTCTGGCTACACCTTC; CDR3 protein: CAWSVSRRGSGYTF
V gene: TRBV30; D gene: .; clone size: .; J gene: TRBJ2-2; CDR3 DNA: TGTGCCTGGAGTCCCTCAAGGACGAACACCGGGGAGCTGTTTTTT; CDR3 protein: CAWSPSRTNTGELFF
V gene: TRBV5-4; D gene: TRBD2; clone size: .; J gene: TRBJ2-5; CDR3 DNA: TGTGCCAGCAGCTTGGCCCTAGCGGGAGGTGGGGAGACCCAGTACTTC; CDR3 protein: CASSLALAGGGETQYF
V gene: TRBV15; D gene: .; clone size: .; J gene: TRBJ2-5; CDR3 DNA: TGTGCCACCAGCAGAGATAATCAAGAGACCCAGTACTTC; CDR3 protein: CATSRDNQETQYF
V gene: TRBV6-5; D gene: .; clone size: few; J gene: TRBJ1-5; CDR3 DNA: TGTGCCAGCAGTAAAACAGATTTAGGCAATCAGCCCCAGCATTTT; CDR3 protein: CASSKTDLGNQPQHF
V gene: TRBV15; D gene: .; clone size: .; J gene: TRBJ2-5; CDR3 DNA: TGTGCCACCAGCAGCTCCCCCCGCGGCCAAGAGACCCAGTACTTC; CDR3 protein: CATSSSPRGQETQYF
V gene: TRBV5-4; D gene: .; clone size: few; J gene: TRBJ2-5; CDR3 DNA: TGTGCCAGCAGTAATGGGGGCCGTGAGACCCAGTACTTC; CDR3 protein: CASSNGGRETQYF
V gene: TRBV29-1; D gene: .; clone size: .; J gene: TRBJ2-3; CDR3 DNA: TGCAGCGTTGAGTCAGGGGTCCAGGATACGCAGTATTTT; CDR3 protein: CSVESGVQDTQYF
V gene: TRBV6-5; D gene: .; clone size: .; J gene: TRBJ1-2; CDR3 DNA: TGTGCCAGCAGGGCTGGCGCCTATGGCTACACCTTC; CDR3 protein: CASRAGAYGYTF
V gene: TRBV29-1; D gene: .; clone size: once; J gene: TRBJ2-5; CDR3 DNA: TGCAGCGTAGGGACCCCCCGAGAGACCCAGTACTTC; CDR3 protein: CSVGTPRETQYF